The 20 T cell receptor beta chains in this list originate from one sample, sequenced in a study of T cell changes during pregnancy in multiple sclerosis. Some clones are missing from TCRdb's copy, which holds only in-frame ones; the method was immunoSEQ multiplex PCR. The sample records over 55,000 clones, around nine tenths being singletons. What was sequenced was peripheral blood from another person, used as feeder cells. These receptors all come from a human donor whose cells served as feeder cells for cultures in a pregnancy study.

The chain joins TRBV28 to TRBJ1-1; D is ambiguous. Germline V gene lookup returns CDR1 MDHEN and CDR2 SYDVKM. V was shortened by 5 bases and J by 3 bases, with 7 bases between the two germline ends. The CDR3 consists of 12 residues. The CDR3 reads CASSLSHTEAFF. The CDR3 nucleotides read TGTGCCAGCAGTCTGTCCCACACTGAAGCTTTCTTT.

The chain joins TRBV5-6 to TRBJ1-2, with TRBD1 as a possible D gene (5 bases). The CDR3 totals 16 residues. Between the trimmed V and J ends, which lost 2 bases and 2 bases, there was a span of 16 bases. Per germline, CDR1 SGHDT and CDR2 YYEEEE. The CDR3 loop is CASSLLGAGINYGYTF. The CDR3 bases are TGTGCCAGCAGCTTACTTGGGGCCGGCATAAACTATGGCTACACCTTC. Looking up the rest from reference TRBV5-6 and TRBJ1-2 gives the full variable domain: DAGVTQSPTHLIKTRGQQVTLRCSPKSGHDTVSWYQQALGQGPQFIFQYYEEEERQRGNFPDRFSGHQFPNYSSELNVNALLLGDSALYLCASSLLGAGINYGYTFGSGTRLTVV.

The chain has TRBV9 and TRBJ1-4; no clear D gene. This CDR3 has 13 amino acids. V lost 7 bases and J 4 bases, leaving 11 bases between the germline ends. From germline, CDR1 is SGDLS and CDR2 YYNGEE. The CDR3 region is CASGIAFNEKLFF. The CDR3 coding sequence is TGTGCCAGCGGAATTGCGTTTAATGAAAAACTGTTTTTT. The full variable domain, rest sourced from reference TRBV9 and TRBJ1-4, is DSGVTQTPKHLITATGQRVTLRCSPRSGDLSVYWYQQSLDQGLQFLIQYYNGEERAKGNILERFSAQQFPDLHSELNLSSLELGDSALYFCASGIAFNEKLFFGSGTQLSVL.

This chain connects TRBV13 to TRBJ1-6, with D possibly TRBD1 on 6 matching bases. V gave up 0 bases and J gave up 9 bases, with 6 bases separating them. CDR1 is PRHDT and CDR2 is FYEKMQ in the germline V gene (reference sequence). The CDR3 length is 13 residues. The CDR3 protein is CASSLGQGSPLHF. The CDR3 nucleotides are TGTGCCAGCAGCTTAGGACAGGGTTCACCCCTCCACTTT. The variable domain in full, completed from reference TRBV13 and TRBJ1-6, reads AAGVIQSPRHLIKEKRETATLKCYPIPRHDTVYWYQQGPGQDPQFLISFYEKMQSDKGSIPDRFSAQQFSDYHSELNMSSLELGDSALYFCASSLGQGSPLHFGNGTRLTVT.

The DNA of the CDR3 is TGTGCCACCACCCTATCGGTGGGCGTACCCTACAATGAGCAGTTCTTC. Protein product: CATTLSVGVPYNEQFF. This chain links TRBV15 with TRBJ2-1; no reliable D call. The CDR3 sequence is 16 residues long. V was trimmed by 7 bases and J by 2 bases, leaving 18 bases between them. Per germline, CDR1 LNHNV and CDR2 YYDKDF (reference sequence).

The rearrangement joins TRBV5-1 to TRBJ2-4, with D unclear. V was cut by 6 bases and J by 5 bases, with 12 bases left in between. The germline gives CDR1 SGHRS, CDR2 YFSETQ. The CDR3 is 13 residues long. The CDR3 sequence is CASIGPDQNIQYF. In nucleotides, the CDR3 is TGCGCCAGCATCGGACCGGACCAAAACATTCAGTACTTC.

The J gene is TRBJ2-1, the V gene TRBV14; 11 bases match TRBD2. After removal of 1 base from V and 1 base from J, the junction contained 6 bases not matched to a gene. The CDR3 spans 18 residues. Germline CDR1 and CDR2: SGHDN and FVKESK. The CDR3 reads CASSQVGRLAGSYNEQFF. The CDR3 nucleotides are TGTGCCAGCAGCCAAGTAGGCCGACTAGCGGGATCCTACAATGAGCAGTTCTTC.

The rearrangement joins TRBV5-1 to TRBJ2-5; 9 positions agree with TRBD2. The CDR3 runs to 15 residues. V shed 4 bases, J shed 3 bases, and the junction held 7 bases outside the gene matches. Germline CDR1 is SGHRS and CDR2 is YFSETQ. CDR3 loop: CASSEGVAGEETQYF. CDR3 nucleotides: TGCGCCAGCAGCGAGGGCGTAGCGGGAGAAGAGACCCAGTACTTC.

This sequence joins TRBV19 and TRBJ2-5; 10 bases map to TRBD2. From germline, CDR1 is LNHDA and CDR2 SQIVND (reference sequence). The junction had 8 bases not matched to a gene; V was cut back by 5 bases and J by 5 bases. The CDR3 is made up of 15 amino acids. The CDR3 nucleotides are TGTGCCAGTAGTGTACTAGCGGGGTGGCCGGAGACCCAGTACTTC. It yields the protein CASSVLAGWPETQYF. The full variable domain, rest sourced from reference TRBV19 and TRBJ2-5, is DGGITQSPKYLFRKEGQNVTLSCEQNLNHDAMYWYRQDPGQGLRLIYYSQIVNDFQKGDIAEGYSVSREKKESFPLTVTSAQKNPTAFYLCASSVLAGWPETQYFGPGTRLLVL.

A single count supports this clone. The chain uses TRBV11-2 and TRBJ2-4; D may be TRBD1 (6 bases). The V end lost 5 bases, the J end lost 2 bases, and 13 bases lay between the germline ends. This CDR3 comprises 15 residues. CDR1 and CDR2 (germline): SGHAT, FQNNGV. The CDR3 DNA follows: TGTGCCAGCAGCCCATTACAGGGACCCAAAAACATTCAGTACTTC. Its translation: CASSPLQGPKNIQYF.

This clone was seen only once. The genes are TRBV29-1 and TRBJ2-3; the D gene could be TRBD1 or TRBD2 (5 bases each). The CDR3 covers 13 residues. Germline V gives CDR1 SQVTM, CDR2 ANQGSEA. With 2 bases removed from V and 5 bases from J, the gap between germline ends came to 11 bases. The DNA for the CDR3 is TGCAGCGTTGAAAAGGGACGTCGAGATACGCAGTATTTT. Translating gives CSVEKGRRDTQYF.

The CDR3 sequence is CASSIGTPYEQYF. The CDR3 DNA reads as TGTGCCAGTAGTATCGGGACCCCCTACGAGCAGTACTTC. J is TRBJ2-7 and V is TRBV19, with D perhaps given as TRBD1 or TRBD2 (5 bases each). The CDR3 sequence is 13 residues long. V was pared by 3 bases and J by 2 bases, with 8 bases between. Per germline, CDR1 LNHDA and CDR2 SQIVND (reference sequence).

By sample share, this clone is medium-sized. CDR3 sequence: CASSDRAGAPAGELFF. DNA of the CDR3: TGTGCCAGCAGTGACAGGGCGGGGGCCCCGGCCGGGGAGCTGTTTTTT. The chain combines TRBV6-4 with TRBJ2-2, with a possible D match to TRBD2 (7 bases). V dropped 2 bases and J dropped 6 bases, with 16 bases sitting between them. The germline V gene has CDR1 MRHNA and CDR2 SNTAGT. The CDR3 has 16 amino acids.

The chain recombines TRBV18 with TRBJ1-1; D is unclear. V lost 2 bases and J lost 2, with 9 bases in between. Per the germline V gene, CDR1 is KGHSH and CDR2 is LQKENI. The CDR3 length is 14 residues. This CDR3 reads CASSPSVANTEAFF. CDR3 DNA sequence: TGTGCCAGCTCACCATCAGTGGCCAACACTGAAGCTTTCTTT.

The chain couples TRBV5-3 to TRBJ1-2; maybe TRBD1 (5 bases). TRBV5-3 is an open reading frame, and its role is uncertain. The ends were cut back, 4 bases at V and 6 bases at J, with 16 bases in the middle. The CDR3 extends over 14 amino acids. The CDR3 coding sequence is TGTGCCAGAAGCCCGGGACCCTTCATTCATGGCTACACCTTC. Translation: CARSPGPFIHGYTF.

This clone has more than one count but fewer than ten. The chain recombines TRBV4-2 with TRBJ1-5; tentative D call: TRBD1 (6 bases). V gave up 4 bases and J gave up 0 bases, with 13 bases separating them. Germline-derived CDR1 and CDR2 are LGHNA and YNFKEQ. The CDR3 totals 16 residues. The CDR3 region is CASSPRGGASNQPQHF. The CDR3 DNA is TGTGCCAGCAGCCCCAGGGGAGGGGCTAGCAATCAGCCCCAGCATTTT.

The rearrangement uses TRBV5-1 and TRBJ1-1; D uncertain. The V end lost 3 bases, the J end lost 1 base, and 10 bases lay between the germline ends. The CDR3 has 14 amino acids. The germline V gene has CDR1 SGHRS and CDR2 YFSETQ. CDR3 amino acids: CASSSAQANTEAFF. For the CDR3, the DNA is TGCGCCAGCAGCTCGGCCCAGGCGAACACTGAAGCTTTCTTT.

The chain combines TRBV5-1 with TRBJ2-1; TRBD2 agrees at 7 bases. From germline, CDR1 is SGHRS and CDR2 YFSETQ. This CDR3 is 14 amino acids long. After removal of 2 bases from V and 6 bases from J, the junction contained 5 bases not matched to a gene. The DNA of the CDR3 is TGCGCCAGCAGCTTTTTGACTAGCCCCAATGAGCAGTTCTTC. It is translated as CASSFLTSPNEQFF.

The rearrangement links TRBV30 to TRBJ1-1; D call uncertain. V was clipped by 0 bases and J by 3 bases, with 5 bases between them. The V gene's germline CDR1 is GTSNPN and CDR2 SVGIG (reference sequence). The CDR3 length is 12 residues. As DNA, the CDR3 is TGTGCCTGGAGTGTCGGTGACACTGAAGCTTTCTTT. This codes for CAWSVGDTEAFF.

The chain combines TRBV7-2 with TRBJ2-2, with 8 bases identical to TRBD2. Unmatched junction bases numbered 8, after V lost 2 bases and J lost 6 bases. The CDR3 is 16 residues long. CDR1 SGHTA and CDR2 FQGNSA come from the germline V gene. The CDR3 nucleotides read TGTGCCAGCAGCTTATCGGGAGGGGCTTATTCCGGGGAGCTGTTTTTT. Protein: CASSLSGGAYSGELFF.